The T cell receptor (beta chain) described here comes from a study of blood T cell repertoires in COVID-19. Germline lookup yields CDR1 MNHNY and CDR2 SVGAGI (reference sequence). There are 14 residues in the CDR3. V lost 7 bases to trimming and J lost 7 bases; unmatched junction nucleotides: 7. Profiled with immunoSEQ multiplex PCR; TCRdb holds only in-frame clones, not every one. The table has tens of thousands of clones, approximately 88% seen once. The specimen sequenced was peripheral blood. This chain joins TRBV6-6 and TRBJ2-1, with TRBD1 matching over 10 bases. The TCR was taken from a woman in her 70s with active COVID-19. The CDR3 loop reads CASTRQGAWNEQFF. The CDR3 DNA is TGTGCCAGCACCAGACAGGGGGCGTGGAATGAGCAGTTCTTC.